One sample yielded the 31 T cell receptor beta chains listed below, sequenced in a study of T-cell reconstitution after alpha-beta-depleted transplantation in children (TCRdb year 2016). Library generation was performed with PCR. The instrument given in TCRdb is Illumina HiSeq 2500. TCR libraries were prepared with molecular barcoding, using unique molecular identifiers to normalize TCRbeta repertoire quantification. TCRdb reprocessed the public reads (quality trimming at Q25 with fastp, clone calling with MiXCR) and kept in-frame beta chains. Every entry covers one CDR3 protein and lists the most common genes and DNA from its rows. This sample lists some 830,000 distinct CDR3 sequences; roughly 15% were detected once. About 5% of the sample is taken by the ten largest. The treatment or condition label of this sample denotes: allogeneic hematopoietic cell transplantation with graft depleted of TCRalphabeta T cells and CD19 B cells.

The starting material was PBMCs, mostly from graft donor cells, obtained 360 days after TCRalphabeta/CD19-depleted stem cell transplant. These receptor sequences come from a male patient younger than 18 who had a stem cell transplant for acute lymphoblastic leukemia, so the T cells may come from the graft donor.

This clonotype was detected only a few times. This sequence joins TRBV27 and TRBJ2-3; TRBD1 agrees at 10 bases. The CDR3 is 17 residues long. CDR1 and CDR2 from the germline V gene are MNHEY and SMNVEV (reference sequence). V dropped 2 bases and J dropped 2; count of bases not matched to a gene: 7. CDR3 DNA sequence: TGTGCCAGCAGTTTACTGACAGGGGGCTACACCACAGATACGCAGTATTTT. It specifies CASSLLTGGYTTDTQYF.

In its sample, this clonotype was seen a few times. The chain joins TRBV18 to TRBJ2-1; the match to TRBD2 covers 12 bases. This CDR3 spans 16 amino acids. Looked up from germline, CDR1 is KGHSH and CDR2 is LQKENI. The trim removed 2 bases at V and 3 bases at J, leaving 2 bases unmatched. CDR3 region: CASSPRLAGDYNEQFF. CDR3 bases: TGTGCCAGCTCACCAAGACTAGCGGGAGACTACAATGAGCAGTTCTTC.

The chain couples TRBV27 to TRBJ2-1; the D gene could be TRBD1 or TRBD2 (5 bases each). Per the germline V gene, CDR1 is MNHEY and CDR2 is SMNVEV (reference sequence). The V end was cut by 6 bases, the J end by 9 bases, with 21 bases between. There are 15 residues in the CDR3. The CDR3 DNA follows: TGTGCCAGCAGCGGACTGTTTTGGGGGTTAGGTGAGCAGTTCTTC. The encoded protein is CASSGLFWGLGEQFF.

This chain connects TRBV20-1 to TRBJ2-2; the D gene is possibly TRBD2 (5 bases). V lost 3 bases to trimming and J lost 7 bases, with 15 bases between them. Germline values: CDR1 DFQATT, CDR2 SNEGSKA (reference sequence). The CDR3 loop spans 14 amino acids. DNA for the CDR3: TGCAGTGCTAGTAGCCCGACCGGGGTCGGGGAGCTGTTTTTT. Protein sequence: CSASSPTGVGELFF.

The CDR3: CASNPGGWYNEQFF. For the CDR3, the DNA is TGTGCCAGCAACCCAGGGGGCTGGTACAATGAGCAGTTCTTC. V usage is TRBV7-6 and J usage is TRBJ2-1, with 8 bases aligning to TRBD1. Germline V gene sequence: CDR1 SGHVS, CDR2 FNYEAQ. After removal of 7 bases from V and 4 bases from J, the junction contained 6 bases not matched to a gene. The CDR3 covers 14 residues. Combining the CDR3 with reference TRBV7-6 and TRBJ2-1 gives the whole variable domain GAGVSQSPRYKVTKRGQDVALRCDPISGHVSLYWYRQALGQGPEFLTYFNYEAQQDKSGLPNDRFSAERPEGSISTLTIQRTEQRDSAMYRCASNPGGWYNEQFFGPGTRLTVL.

This clonotype was detected only a few times. The chain links TRBV11-2 to TRBJ2-7; D tentatively reads TRBD1 or TRBD2 (5 bases each). CDR3 length equals 18 residues. V shed 0 bases and J shed 0 bases, with 18 bases lying between them. CDR1 and CDR2 from the germline V gene are SGHAT and FQNNGV. The CDR3 is CASSLDPPGPLGSYEQYF. As DNA, the CDR3 is TGTGCCAGCAGCTTAGACCCCCCGGGACCACTCGGCTCCTACGAGCAGTACTTC.

This clonotype showed up many times. The rearrangement uses TRBV12-3 or TRBV12-4 and TRBJ2-2; D is possibly TRBD1 (6 bases). Between the trimmed V and J ends, which lost 4 bases and 9 bases, there was a span of 18 bases. This CDR3 is 15 amino acids long. In DNA, the CDR3 is TGTGCCAGCAGTTCATCTTCTACAGGGAGCAGGGAGCTGTTTTTT. Amino acids: CASSSSSTGSRELFF.

The chain employs TRBV20-1 and TRBJ1-1; D is possibly TRBD1 (6 bases). The CDR3 totals 11 residues. V was shortened by 6 bases and J by 11 bases, with 16 bases between the two germline ends. The germline V gene encodes CDR1 DFQATT and CDR2 SNEGSKA (reference sequence). CDR3 protein: CSAGRGQGAFF. The CDR3 DNA reads as TGCAGTGCCGGGAGAGGGCAGGGGGCTTTCTTT.

The V gene is TRBV5-1, the J gene TRBJ2-1; no definite D call. The CDR3 loop spans 12 amino acids. Germline assignment: CDR1 SGHRS and CDR2 YFSETQ. V lost 4 bases, J lost 5 bases, and 7 bases lay in between. For the CDR3, the DNA is TGCGCCAGCAGCACGGACCACAATGAGCAGTTCTTC. Its protein product is CASSTDHNEQFF.

This rearrangement joins TRBV12-3 or TRBV12-4 to TRBJ2-7, with TRBD1 matching over 7 bases. This CDR3 comprises 13 residues. V dropped 8 bases and J dropped 2; count of bases not matched to a gene: 6. The CDR3 DNA is TGTGCCAGCGGCCGGACAGGAACCTACGAGCAGTACTTC. Translation gives CASGRTGTYEQYF.

This clonotype has a handful of counts. The chain joins TRBV20-1 to TRBJ2-7, with D possibly TRBD1 on 5 matching bases. The CDR3 covers 15 residues. Per the germline V gene, CDR1 is DFQATT and CDR2 is SNEGSKA (reference sequence). Trimming removed 0 bases at V and 4 bases at J, with 16 bases between. CDR3 in amino acids: CSARDQGSGGYEQYF. In nucleotides, the CDR3 is TGCAGTGCTAGAGATCAGGGTTCCGGCGGATACGAGCAGTACTTC.

This chain joins TRBV5-1 and TRBJ2-3; 10 bases match TRBD2. V dropped 2 bases and J dropped 7; count of bases not matched to a gene: 10. Per germline, CDR1 SGHRS and CDR2 YFSETQ. There are 16 residues in the CDR3. In nucleotides, the CDR3 is TGCGCCAGCAGCTTTCCCCTAGCGGGAGTGTCGAATACGCAGTATTTT. This translates into CASSFPLAGVSNTQYF.

This clonotype came up many times. The CDR3 sequence is CASSLTGTSGADTQYF. DNA of the CDR3: TGTGCCAGCAGCTTAACGGGGACTAGCGGCGCAGATACGCAGTATTTT. The chain carries TRBV7-3 and TRBJ2-3; 11 nucleotides agree with TRBD2. This CDR3 has 16 amino acids. Trimming removed 0 bases from V and 4 bases from J; junction bases left unmatched: 3. The germline V gene encodes CDR1 SGHTA and CDR2 FQGTGA.

The table lists this clonotype with a few counts. The chain recombines TRBV9 with TRBJ2-1; D may be TRBD2 (6 bases). V was clipped by 2 bases and J by 6 bases, with 12 bases between them. The germline V gene encodes CDR1 SGDLS and CDR2 YYNGEE. The CDR3 extends over 14 amino acids. The DNA of the CDR3 is TGTGCCAGCAGCGTCCAGGACTACGGCAATGAGCAGTTCTTC. Its translation is CASSVQDYGNEQFF.

The table lists this clonotype with a few counts. V gene TRBV27 combines with J gene TRBJ2-7; D may be TRBD2 (6 bases). The CDR3 sequence is 10 residues long. The germline CDR1 and CDR2 sequences are MNHEY and SMNVEV (reference sequence). CDR3 loop: CAEGSYEQYF. CDR3 DNA: TGTGCGGAGGGTTCCTACGAGCAGTACTTC.

This clonotype showed up just once. The rearrangement joins TRBV11-2 to TRBJ2-1; D not certain. The length of the CDR3 is 18 residues. Germline V lookup: CDR1 SGHAT, CDR2 FQNNGV. The ends were cut back, 0 bases at V and 5 bases at J, with 20 bases in the middle. CDR3 region: CASSLESPGLTSNNEQFF. DNA for the CDR3: TGTGCCAGCAGCTTAGAGTCCCCTGGCTTGACTTCGAACAATGAGCAGTTCTTC.

This clonotype was detected many times. This chain connects TRBV5-6 to TRBJ2-1; D not resolved. CDR3 length: 13 amino acids. V lost 0 bases to trimming and J lost 12 bases, with 13 bases between them. Germline V gives CDR1 SGHDT, CDR2 YYEEEE. Written as DNA, the CDR3 is TGTGCCAGCAGCTTGGCCACCTTAAGGTGGCAGTTCTTC. Translated: CASSLATLRWQFF.

The chain recombines TRBV27 with TRBJ2-4; D tentatively fits TRBD1 or TRBD2 (5 bases each). Trimming cost V 6 bases and J 0 bases, with 18 bases left between them. The germline gives CDR1 MNHEY, CDR2 SMNVEV (reference sequence). This CDR3 comprises 17 residues. This CDR3 reads CASSPRPGQGAKNIQYF. The DNA for the CDR3 is TGTGCCAGCAGCCCGCGCCCGGGGCAGGGAGCCAAAAACATTCAGTACTTC.

In its sample, this clonotype was seen a few times. V usage is TRBV18 and J usage is TRBJ2-2; 7 bases match TRBD1. V was clipped by 2 bases and J by 2 bases; unmatched bases: 8. CDR3 length: 17 amino acids. Germline V gene data show CDR1 as KGHSH and CDR2 as LQKENI. CDR3 protein: CASSPTEGGPNTGELFF. CDR3 coding DNA: TGTGCCAGCTCACCAACCGAAGGGGGCCCTAACACCGGGGAGCTGTTTTTT.

V gene TRBV29-1 combines with J gene TRBJ2-7, with TRBD1 matching 9 bases. The CDR3 loop spans 17 amino acids. The junction had 14 bases not matched to a gene; V was cut back by 2 bases and J by 3 bases. The V gene's germline CDR1 is SQVTM and CDR2 ANQGSEA. The CDR3 bases are TGCAGCGTTGAAAGGCTTACAGGGGGCAATCCCGGCTACGAGCAGTACTTC. Translating it yields CSVERLTGGNPGYEQYF.

The V and J genes are TRBV20-1 and TRBJ2-3, with 12 bases matching TRBD2. The CDR3 is made up of 18 amino acids. Germline-derived CDR1 and CDR2 are DFQATT and SNEGSKA (reference sequence). The trim removed 0 bases at V and 0 bases at J, leaving 7 bases unmatched. CDR3 protein: CSAREPSGRAGSTDTQYF. CDR3 bases: TGCAGTGCTAGAGAGCCTAGCGGGAGGGCCGGGAGCACAGATACGCAGTATTTT.

The rearrangement links TRBV29-1 to TRBJ2-1; possible D gene TRBD1, 5 bases. CDR3 length: 20 residues. Germline V gene lookup returns CDR1 SQVTM and CDR2 ANQGSEA. V was pared by 5 bases and J by 4 bases, with 33 bases between. The CDR3 region is CSVSHTGRPSRPLWYNEQFF. For the CDR3, the DNA is TGCAGCGTTTCTCACACAGGACGCCCGAGTCGCCCCCTTTGGTACAATGAGCAGTTCTTC.

This clonotype has a handful of counts. The V gene is TRBV20-1, the J gene TRBJ2-6; D call uncertain. The germline gives CDR1 DFQATT, CDR2 SNEGSKA (reference sequence). This CDR3 has 17 residues. Trimming stripped 3 bases from V and 2 bases from J, with 17 bases between. As DNA, the CDR3 is TGCAGTGCTAGCCCCCCAACCCTAGGGACTGGGGCCAACGTCCTGACTTTC. It is translated as CSASPPTLGTGANVLTF.

In its sample, this clonotype was seen a few times. This chain's CDR3 is CASRPIGTADNSPLHF. The CDR3 DNA is TGTGCCAGCCGACCTATCGGGACAGCCGATAATTCACCCCTCCACTTT. The chain links TRBV27 to TRBJ1-6; TRBD1 aligns across 7 bases. Germline CDR1 is MNHEY and CDR2 is SMNVEV (reference sequence). The V and J ends lost 8 bases and 5 bases, in that order; junction bases with no gene match: 12. The CDR3 has 16 residues.

The chain has TRBV20-1 and TRBJ2-2; a possible D gene is TRBD2 (5 bases). The CDR3 is 15 residues long. Trimming shortened V by 5 bases and J by 5 bases, and 18 bases separated the two germline ends. Germline CDR1 DFQATT, CDR2 SNEGSKA (reference sequence). CDR3 sequence: CSALDGSTITGELFF. In DNA form, the CDR3 reads TGCAGTGCTTTGGATGGGAGTACGATAACCGGGGAGCTGTTTTTT.

The chain has TRBV9 and TRBJ1-1; 7 positions agree with TRBD1. The trim removed 0 bases at V and 7 bases at J, leaving 6 bases unmatched. Germline V gene sequence: CDR1 SGDLS, CDR2 YYNGEE. The CDR3 loop spans 14 amino acids. CDR3 residues: CASSVVTGIGEAFF. The CDR3 DNA reads TGTGCCAGCAGCGTAGTGACAGGGATCGGTGAAGCTTTCTTT.

This clonotype was counted between two and nine times. The gene calls are TRBV3-1 and TRBJ1-2; weak D call: TRBD1 (6 bases). V was cut by 0 bases and J by 3 bases, with 14 bases left in between. Germline CDR1 LGHDT, CDR2 YNNKEL (reference sequence). This CDR3 is built from 16 residues. CDR3 in DNA: TGTGCCAGCAGCCAAGATATGGCAGGGGCCTACTATGGCTACACCTTC. The encoded protein is CASSQDMAGAYYGYTF.

The V gene is TRBV9, the J gene TRBJ2-3; weak D call: TRBD2 (6 bases). Germline CDR1 is SGDLS and CDR2 is YYNGEE. Trimming took 1 base from V and 5 from J, leaving 26 bases between them. This CDR3 has 19 residues. CDR3 sequence (DNA): TGTGCCAGCAGCGTAAGACCACGCGGCGGTAGCGGACTCCAAGATACGCAGTATTTT. It translates to CASSVRPRGGSGLQDTQYF.

The chain carries TRBV25-1 and TRBJ2-7; D remains unclear. Trimming took off 0 bases at V and 4 bases at J, with 10 bases between the two ends. Germline CDR1 reads MGHDK; CDR2 reads SYGVNS. This CDR3 region has 14 residues. CDR3 region: CASSEYYRDYEQYF. The CDR3 DNA reads TGTGCCAGCAGTGAATATTACAGAGATTACGAGCAGTACTTC.

The J gene is TRBJ1-1, the V gene TRBV12-3 or TRBV12-4; D might be TRBD1 (5 bases). Trimming cost V 2 bases and J 11 bases, with 12 bases left between them. The CDR3 totals 12 residues. CDR3 bases: TGTGCCAGCAGTTTATTAGGGGCTAAGGCTTTCTTT. This codes for CASSLLGAKAFF.

This clonotype was counted between two and nine times. This chain joins TRBV5-1 and TRBJ2-7; D is perhaps TRBD1 (6 bases). The V gene's germline CDR1 is SGHRS and CDR2 YFSETQ. Between the trimmed V and J ends, which lost 0 bases and 4 bases, there was a span of 11 bases. The CDR3 extends over 14 amino acids. CDR3 bases: TGCGCCAGCAGCTTGGACAGGGACCTGTACGAGCAGTACTTC. Translated, it gives CASSLDRDLYEQYF.